Listed here are 16 T cell receptor beta chains from one sample, sequenced in a study of spatial heterogeneity in lung cancer (dated by TCRdb to about 2019). The time point label here, explained by the study, means: sample taken at primary tumor resection. The library was prepared using 5' RACE. The data were produced on a NextSeq 500. TCRdb reanalyzed the raw reads on its own, using fastp at Q25 for trimming and MiXCR for clone calling, and kept in-frame beta chains. When rows share a CDR3 protein, they turn into one entry using the most common DNA and genes. The sample table lists tens of thousands of distinct CDR3 sequences, about 12% of them with a count of one. The top ten hold about two fifths of the sample. The material sequenced was PBMCs, taken at surgery. These receptors were taken from a male donor with early-stage non-small cell lung cancer.

J is TRBJ1-2 and V is TRBV15; D may be TRBD1 (5 bases). V was shortened by 0 bases and J by 1 base, with 15 bases between the two germline ends. From germline, CDR1 is LNHNV and CDR2 YYDKDF (reference sequence). This CDR3 is built from 17 residues. CDR3 loop: CATSRDLMRGYNYGYTF. CDR3 nucleotides: TGTGCCACCAGCAGAGATTTGATGAGGGGATATAACTATGGCTACACCTTC.

This clonotype came up a few times. V is TRBV27 and J is TRBJ1-5; 8 bases match TRBD1. V lost 0 bases, J lost 6 bases, and 10 bases stayed unmatched. This CDR3 region has 17 residues. Germline V gene data show CDR1 as MNHEY and CDR2 as SMNVEV (reference sequence). The CDR3 spells CASSLSAGQGAGQPQHF. Written as DNA, the CDR3 is TGTGCCAGCAGTTTATCGGCGGGGCAGGGGGCCGGTCAGCCCCAGCATTTT.

This clonotype was counted many times. This rearrangement joins TRBV7-9 to TRBJ2-7, with D tentatively TRBD1 (8 bases). The germline V gene has CDR1 SEHNR and CDR2 FQNEAQ (reference sequence). Trimming took 5 bases from V and 2 from J, leaving 19 bases between them. This CDR3 spans 16 amino acids. The CDR3 DNA is TGTGCCAGCAGCCCACAGGGGGGGCCAACGCCCTACGAGCAGTACTTC. Protein product: CASSPQGGPTPYEQYF.

This clonotype came up many times. V and J are TRBV29-1 and TRBJ1-2; 8 nucleotides match TRBD1. Germline V gene sequence: CDR1 SQVTM, CDR2 ANQGSEA. The CDR3 contains 14 residues. The ends lost 7 bases at V and 3 bases at J; junction bases unmatched: 10. CDR3 in amino acids: CSANHQTGDYGYTF. Here the CDR3 DNA reads TGCAGCGCTAACCATCAGACAGGGGACTATGGCTACACCTTC.

J is TRBJ2-2 and V is TRBV5-1, with 7 bases lining up with TRBD1. The ends lost 5 bases at V and 7 bases at J; junction bases unmatched: 8. The V gene's germline CDR1 is SGHRS and CDR2 YFSETQ. The CDR3 has 14 amino acids. CDR3 amino acids: CASSSLQGNGELFF. Written as DNA, the CDR3 is TGCGCCAGCAGTTCCTTACAGGGGAACGGGGAGCTGTTTTTT.

This clonotype has only a few counts. This chain's CDR3 is CSATLAGERDEQFF. The CDR3 nucleotides are TGCAGTGCTACTCTAGCGGGAGAGAGGGATGAGCAGTTCTTC. This rearrangement joins TRBV20-1 to TRBJ2-1; 10 positions agree with TRBD2. V lost 4 bases and J lost 8; bases outside the gene matches: 8. Germline V gene sequence: CDR1 DFQATT, CDR2 SNEGSKA (reference sequence). The CDR3 consists of 14 residues.

This clonotype was detected ten times or more. The V and J genes are TRBV28 and TRBJ1-2, with D perhaps matching TRBD1 (5 bases). Trimming pared 5 bases from V and 4 bases from J, leaving 17 bases between. The CDR3 is 15 residues long. CDR1 MDHEN and CDR2 SYDVKM come from the germline V gene. The CDR3 region is CASSETGRPFYGYTF. As DNA, the CDR3 is TGTGCCAGCAGTGAAACAGGTCGCCCGTTCTATGGCTACACCTTC.

This clonotype appeared a few times. This chain connects TRBV7-9 to TRBJ2-1, with 7 bases that match TRBD2. V dropped 3 bases and J dropped 10; count of bases not matched to a gene: 18. CDR1 is SEHNR, CDR2 FQNEAQ, per germline (reference sequence). This CDR3 is built from 17 residues. The CDR3 spells CASSLAKGGTAPLEQFF. DNA of the CDR3: TGTGCCAGCAGCTTGGCGAAGGGAGGGACGGCGCCTCTAGAGCAGTTCTTC. Drawing the rest from reference TRBV7-9 and TRBJ2-1, the complete variable domain is DTGVSQNPRHKITKRGQNVTFRCDPISEHNRLYWYRQTLGQGPEFLTYFQNEAQLEKSRLLSDRFSAERPKGSFSTLEIQRTEQGDSAMYLCASSLAKGGTAPLEQFFGPGTRLTVL.

This clonotype came up many times. V gene TRBV4-3 combines with J gene TRBJ1-1; D gene ambiguous. The CDR3 has 12 residues. V dropped 5 bases and J dropped 1 base, with 5 bases sitting between them. Germline loops: CDR1 LGHNA, CDR2 YSLEER. The CDR3 protein is CASSNRNTEAFF. The CDR3 DNA sequence: TGCGCCAGCAGCAACCGGAACACTGAAGCTTTCTTT.

This clonotype was detected ten times or more. The chain is built from TRBV5-6 and TRBJ2-1; D not resolved. The V end was cut by 4 bases, the J end by 2 bases, with 7 bases between. Germline V CDR1 and CDR2: SGHDT, YYEEEE. The CDR3 has 13 amino acids. CDR3 loop: CASSHGAYNEQFF. The CDR3 DNA follows: TGTGCCAGCAGCCATGGGGCCTACAATGAGCAGTTCTTC.

In nucleotides, the CDR3 is TGCGCCAGCAGACCAGGGGAGGTGGCTAATGAAAAACTGTTTTTT. Translating it yields CASRPGEVANEKLFF. The V gene is TRBV5-1, the J gene TRBJ1-4; a possible D gene is TRBD1 (6 bases). CDR1 and CDR2 (germline): SGHRS, YFSETQ. Between the trimmed V and J ends, which lost 5 bases and 3 bases, there was a span of 14 bases. The CDR3 runs to 15 residues.

This clonotype was detected many times. The chain carries TRBV27 and TRBJ2-7; 15 bases line up with TRBD2. V lost 6 bases to trimming and J lost 9 bases; unmatched junction nucleotides: 9. The CDR3 is 15 amino acids. Germline CDR1 and CDR2: MNHEY and SMNVEV (reference sequence). The CDR3: CASRKSGTSGRLQYF. The CDR3 coding sequence is TGTGCCAGCAGGAAGTCAGGGACTAGCGGGAGGTTGCAGTACTTC.

This clonotype was recorded many times. This chain links TRBV20-1 with TRBJ2-3; a possible D gene is TRBD1 (5 bases). CDR1 is DFQATT and CDR2 is SNEGSKA in the germline V gene (reference sequence). The CDR3 totals 12 residues. The CDR3 region is CIQERVSDTQYF. Here the CDR3 DNA reads TGCATACAGGAAAGGGTCTCAGATACGCAGTATTTT.

This clonotype was found a few times. CDR3: CASSQDGRGSNSPLHF. DNA of the CDR3: TGCGCCAGCAGCCAAGATGGAAGAGGGAGTAATTCACCCCTCCACTTT. The genes are TRBV4-3 and TRBJ1-6; no firm D call. CDR1 LGHNA and CDR2 YSLEER come from the germline V gene. This CDR3 is 16 amino acids long. The V end was cut by 0 bases, the J end by 6 bases, with 12 bases between.

In its sample, this clonotype was seen many times. V usage is TRBV5-1 and J usage is TRBJ2-7; D perhaps matches TRBD2 (5 bases). V was cut by 4 bases and J by 3 bases, with 17 bases left in between. This CDR3 spans 15 amino acids. Germline assignment: CDR1 SGHRS and CDR2 YFSETQ. CDR3 loop: CASSPGSLGHYEQYF. DNA for the CDR3: TGCGCCAGCAGCCCGGGATCTTTAGGGCACTACGAGCAGTACTTC.

The sample holds a few counts of this clonotype. The gene calls are TRBV7-6 and TRBJ2-7; D not certain. This CDR3 contains 12 residues. Trimming removed 5 bases from V and 3 bases from J, with 8 bases in between. CDR1 SGHVS and CDR2 FNYEAQ come from the germline V gene. The CDR3 DNA reads as TGTGCCAGCAGCCGCAGCGACTACGAGCAGTACTTC. As protein: CASSRSDYEQYF.